The 13 T cell receptor beta chains given below trace back to one sample, sequenced in a study of blood T cell repertoires in COVID-19. Here immunoSEQ multiplex PCR was the method, and the copy in TCRdb shows in-frame clones only, minus some. Of fewer than 150,000 clones detected, about 90% appear once; the ten largest clones hold around 4%. The source material was peripheral blood. These receptors were obtained from a woman aged 60 to 75 with COVID-19, enrolled during active disease.

The rearrangement uses TRBV10-3 and TRBJ2-7, with 11 bases aligning to TRBD2. J gave up 0 bases and V 3 bases, and 19 bases lay outside the gene matches. The CDR3 contains 21 residues. Germline-derived CDR1 and CDR2 are ENHRY and SYGVKD. CDR3 DNA: TGTGCCATCAGTGATTATCGAGGGACTAGCGGAAATTACCGTATCTCCTACGAGCAGTACTTC. Encoded protein: CAISDYRGTSGNYRISYEQYF.

The chain combines TRBV18 with TRBJ1-1; 8 bases are shared with TRBD1. J lost 4 bases, V lost 3 bases, and 4 bases had no gene match. The CDR3 is made up of 14 amino acids. The germline gives CDR1 KGHSH, CDR2 LQKENI. Here the CDR3 DNA reads TGTGCCAGCTCACCTGGACAGGGAGTCACTGAAGCTTTCTTT. It codes for CASSPGQGVTEAFF. Full variable domain (outside the CDR3, taken from reference TRBV18 and TRBJ1-1): NAGVMQNPRHLVRRRGQEARLRCSPMKGHSHVYWYRQLPEEGLKFMVYLQKENIIDESGMPKERFSAEFPKEGPSILRIQQVVRGDSAAYFCASSPGQGVTEAFFGQGTRLTVV.

This clone was found once. Other DNA sequences in this specimen translate into the identical CDR3. The chain combines TRBV7-3 with TRBJ2-3; 7 bases are a match to TRBD2. Per the germline V gene, CDR1 is SGHTA and CDR2 is FQGTGA. The CDR3 is made up of 15 amino acids. V shed 5 bases and J 1 base; nucleotides not matched to a gene: 6. CDR3 sequence: CASSPRLAGTDTQYF. DNA for the CDR3: TGTGCCAGCAGCCCGAGACTAGCAGGCACAGATACGCAGTATTTT.

The chain combines TRBV9 with TRBJ2-7; D might be TRBD2 (5 bases). The germline gives CDR1 SGDLS, CDR2 YYNGEE. V lost 0 bases and J 6 bases, leaving 13 bases between the germline ends. The CDR3 has 14 residues. The CDR3 is CASSVEADGFEQYF. The DNA of the CDR3 is TGTGCCAGCAGCGTAGAAGCGGATGGGTTCGAGCAGTACTTC.

This sequence joins TRBV15 and TRBJ2-7; 8 nucleotides align to TRBD1. From germline, CDR1 is LNHNV and CDR2 YYDKDF (reference sequence). Unmatched junction bases numbered 8, after V lost 0 bases and J lost 7 bases. This CDR3 is built from 15 residues. As DNA, the CDR3 is TGTGCCACCAGCAGAGATAGGACAGGGAGTAGTGAGCAGTACTTC. It specifies CATSRDRTGSSEQYF.

The chain employs TRBV7-8 and TRBJ1-2, with D perhaps matching TRBD1 (5 bases). Germline CDR1 and CDR2: SGHVS and FQNEAQ. This CDR3 comprises 16 residues. Trimming removed 0 bases from V and 6 bases from J, with 17 bases in between. In DNA, the CDR3 is TGTGCCAGCAGCTTAGCGGACCTCAGGACATTGCATGGCTACACCTTC. The encoded protein is CASSLADLRTLHGYTF.

The J gene is TRBJ1-2, the V gene TRBV27; 9 bases match TRBD1. The CDR3 contains 15 residues. Germline CDR1 MNHEY, CDR2 SMNVEV (reference sequence). J gave up 1 base and V 7 bases, and 7 bases lay outside the gene matches. In DNA form, the CDR3 reads TGTGCCAGCAAAACCTCGGGACAGGGTAACTATGGCTACACCTTC. It encodes CASKTSGQGNYGYTF.

CDR3: CASSLSSRGAFEAFF. The CDR3 DNA follows: TGTGCCAGCAGTTTATCGAGCAGGGGGGCGTTTGAAGCTTTCTTT. The chain combines TRBV27 with TRBJ1-1, with TRBD1 identical over 7 bases. Per the germline V gene, CDR1 is MNHEY and CDR2 is SMNVEV (reference sequence). The CDR3 consists of 15 residues. With V trimmed by 0 bases and J by 7 bases, 8 bases remained unmatched.

This clone was found once. The chain uses TRBV6-5 and TRBJ2-1; D unclear. V lost 4 bases and J 6 bases, leaving 10 bases between the germline ends. The length of the CDR3 is 13 residues. CDR1 is MNHEY, CDR2 SVGAGI, per germline. This CDR3 reads CASSSTESNEQFF. DNA of the CDR3: TGTGCCAGCAGTTCCACGGAGTCCAATGAGCAGTTCTTC.

The rearrangement links TRBV9 to TRBJ2-3; 8 positions agree with TRBD2. J gave up 2 bases and V 3 bases, and 8 bases lay outside the gene matches. This CDR3 is built from 16 residues. Germline V lookup: CDR1 SGDLS, CDR2 YYNGEE. The CDR3 reads CASSAGTSGYTDTQYF. The DNA for the CDR3 is TGTGCCAGCAGCGCAGGTACTAGCGGATACACAGATACGCAGTATTTT.

The chain joins TRBV7-3 to TRBJ2-7; 12 bases are a match to TRBD2. V dropped 4 bases and J dropped 2; count of bases not matched to a gene: 12. The CDR3 runs to 18 residues. CDR1 is SGHTA and CDR2 is FQGTGA in the germline V gene. CDR3 amino acids: CASSSIPRSSGGAYEQYF. In DNA, the CDR3 is TGTGCCAGCAGCTCTATCCCCAGGTCTAGCGGGGGGGCCTACGAGCAGTACTTC.

The gene calls are TRBV5-1 and TRBJ2-3; 9 nucleotides line up with TRBD1. The CDR3 is made up of 16 amino acids. Germline V gene lookup returns CDR1 SGHRS and CDR2 YFSETQ. The junction had 4 bases not matched to a gene; V was cut back by 2 bases and J by 0 bases. The CDR3 is CASSFSGTGSTDTQYF. In nucleotides, the CDR3 is TGCGCCAGCAGCTTCTCGGGGACAGGGAGCACAGATACGCAGTATTTT.

The J gene is TRBJ1-1, the V gene TRBV6-5; TRBD1 matches at 8 bases. The CDR3 has 16 amino acids. V dropped 0 bases and J dropped 1; count of bases not matched to a gene: 4. Germline lookup yields CDR1 MNHEY and CDR2 SVGAGI. CDR3 amino acids: CASSYSIQGANTEAFF. DNA of the CDR3: TGTGCCAGCAGTTACTCGATCCAGGGGGCGAACACTGAAGCTTTCTTT.